This T cell receptor (beta chain) was found in a study of CD8 T cells in Susac syndrome (dated by TCRdb to between 2019 and 2020). About the full investigation: Among the Susac syndrome patients who were sequenced, clinically active disease was present in about six and clinical remission was observed in fewer than 10. Clonality of the CD8+ T cell repertoire was compared between more than 9 healthy donors, about 14 Susac syndrome patients and some 15 multiple sclerosis patients. Susac syndrome patients were therapy-naive, on corticosteroids (some also receiving IVIg), or on IVIg alone at blood withdrawal. Whether CD8+ T cell activation and differentiation in Susac syndrome was antigen driven was tested using repertoire sequencing. Points the paper makes about the study in general: The TCR sequencing and HLA analysis was acknowledged to have included a relatively small number of individuals. CD8+ repertoires in Susac syndrome showed clonal expansion, which was highest in CD8+ TEMRA cells and was greater in clinically active patients than in remitting patients. Sixteen and five Susac-specific public clones were found in the total CD8+ and CD8+ TEMRA repertoires, respectively.

Points on this clonotype: Its antigen remains unidentified. The sample holds no much larger clone one base away, and base qualities are not on file.

RNA was extracted with the RNeasy kit and roughly 0.5 to 1 ug was reverse transcribed using random hexamers. The immunoSEQ multiplex PCR assay, which covers 54 Vbeta and 13 Jbeta segments, was used to amplify TCR beta CDR3 regions. Bias from PCR amplification was corrected by using a synthetic template baseline for primer optimization and for computational correction. Processing in the source paper ran as follows. Only productive sequences were kept, with reads annotated to V, D and J genes according to IMGT and analyzed in immunoSEQ Analyzer. Clonality was calculated as one minus the Shannon entropy normalized by log2 of the number of productive unique sequences. Public and private clones were assessed among the 100 most prevalent clones of each patient and control. Clones were defined as Susac-specific when absent from the healthy and MS cohorts, from about a thousand published viral clones and from other ImmuneACCESS disease sequences. TCRdb passed the public sequencing reads through fastp at Q25 and MiXCR, retaining productive beta sequences. Duplicate CDR3 protein sequences are folded into a single record with the most common DNA and genes. The V and J calls reflect TCRdb's pipeline rather than the authors' work. This sample comprises 130,000 or so distinct CDR3 sequences, roughly 94% of them detected only once. Of the sample, around 0.28% falls within the top ten clones.

High-throughput TCR beta sequencing profiled peripheral blood CD8+ and CD4+ T cells from healthy donors, Susac syndrome patients and multiple sclerosis patients. The Susac syndrome patients fulfilled recently defined diagnostic criteria for definite or probable disease. CD8+ TEMRA cells were enriched by FACS, while bulk CD8+ and CD4+ T cells were purified by magnetic negative isolation. Blood was collected in EDTA tubes and processed within 24 hours, with PBMCs isolated through density gradient centrifugation. PBMCs intended for TCR sequencing were cryopreserved in liquid nitrogen and thawed later in a water bath at 37 degrees C. Purity of sorted or isolated CD4+, CD8+ and CD8+ TEMRA cells was at least 90%. Relative to germline, V is 8 bases shorter and J is 2 bases shorter, with 12 bases between their ends. Counted from cysteine to phenylalanine, this CDR3 has 13 amino acids. This entry keeps only the CDR3 DNA: 39 bases, framed from base 1. The germline V gene encodes CDR1 MNHEY and CDR2 SMNVEV (reference sequence).

The clonotype comes from a human donor with Susac syndrome. Source material: CD8+ T cells from PBMCs. The chain is made from TRBV27 and TRBJ1-2, with the identity of the D gene unclear. The DNA is as follows: TGTGCCAGCGGCTGGGGAGGGAACTATGGCTACACCTTC. Translated, this is CASGWGGNYGYTF.